A single sample gave rise to the 12 T cell receptor beta chains below, sequenced in a study of cytomegalovirus exposure and HLA in healthy donors. The method was immunoSEQ multiplex PCR; TCRdb's version includes in-frame clones alone and lacks a portion of them. The table includes more than 150,000 clones, more than 75% detected once. The sequenced sample consisted of PBMCs. The receptors derive from a man between 18 and 35 years old in good health and CMV-seronegative.

This clone came up a few times. The rearrangement joins TRBV6-1 to TRBJ2-7, with D perhaps matching TRBD1 (6 bases). There are 12 residues in the CDR3. Germline lookup yields CDR1 MNHNS and CDR2 SASEGT. V lost 6 bases and J 6 bases, leaving 12 bases between the germline ends. The CDR3 DNA is TGTGCCAGCAGACAGGGATGGGGCGAGCAGTACGTC. Encoded protein: CASRQGWGEQYV.

The sample holds one count of this clone. The chain links TRBV23-1 to TRBJ2-7, with D maybe TRBD2 (6 bases). TRBV23-1 counts as an open reading frame of uncertain function. The CDR3 is 16 amino acids. Trimming stripped 0 bases from V and 1 base from J, with 13 bases between. The CDR3 coding sequence is TGCGCCAGCAGTCAATCCGCCCTTGGGGGGTCCTACGAGCAGTACTTC. Its translation: CASSQSALGGSYEQYF.

The gene calls are TRBV14 and TRBJ1-4; D gene uncertain. The CDR3 has 15 residues. Germline CDR1 reads SGHDN; CDR2 reads FVKESK. With 1 base removed from V and 10 bases from J, the gap between germline ends came to 16 bases. The CDR3 sequence is CASSQGGAVGGKLFF. DNA of the CDR3: TGTGCCAGCAGCCAAGGTGGAGCCGTCGGCGGAAAACTGTTTTTT.

The chain carries TRBV28 and TRBJ2-1, with 9 bases matching TRBD1. The V segment lost 3 bases and the J segment 4 bases; nucleotides outside the gene matches: 4. The germline V gene has CDR1 MDHEN and CDR2 SYDVKM. The CDR3 covers 15 residues. The CDR3 here is CASSLDRGQYNEQFF. In DNA, the CDR3 is TGTGCCAGCAGTTTGGACAGGGGTCAGTACAATGAGCAGTTCTTC.

This rearrangement joins TRBV6-1 to TRBJ1-1, with 7 bases aligning to TRBD1. The CDR3 contains 14 residues. V shed 5 bases, J shed 3 bases, and the junction held 6 bases outside the gene matches. The germline gives CDR1 MNHNS, CDR2 SASEGT. The CDR3 loop reads CASSLGTADTEAFF. In DNA form, the CDR3 reads TGTGCCAGCAGTCTCGGGACAGCGGACACTGAAGCTTTCTTT.

The J gene is TRBJ2-1, the V gene TRBV19; 10 bases are a match to TRBD1. From germline, CDR1 is LNHDA and CDR2 SQIVND (reference sequence). This CDR3 has 17 amino acids. With 4 bases clipped from V and 2 bases from J, the junction kept 8 bases outside the gene matches. The CDR3 loop reads CASSSSTGTGAYNEQFF. The DNA of the CDR3 is TGTGCCAGTAGTAGCTCGACCGGGACAGGGGCCTACAATGAGCAGTTCTTC.

In this sample, this clone turned up once. The V gene is TRBV29-1, the J gene TRBJ2-2; tentatively, D is TRBD1 (5 bases). The CDR3 contains 15 residues. Trimming took 7 bases from V and 2 from J, leaving 17 bases between them. Germline CDR1 reads SQVTM; CDR2 reads ANQGSEA. The CDR3 sequence is CSALGEGKNTGELFF. DNA for the CDR3: TGCAGCGCCCTAGGGGAAGGTAAAAACACCGGGGAGCTGTTTTTT.

V usage is TRBV6-6 and J usage is TRBJ2-3; D is perhaps TRBD1 (6 bases). Trimming removed 1 base from V and 7 bases from J, with 9 bases in between. Germline CDR1 and CDR2: MNHNY and SVGAGI (reference sequence). CDR3 size: 13 residues. The CDR3 sequence is CASSYYGTNTQYF. The CDR3 region has the DNA TGTGCCAGCAGTTACTATGGGACAAATACGCAGTATTTT.

V usage is TRBV28 and J usage is TRBJ2-1, with TRBD1 as a possible D gene (5 bases). The CDR3 spans 18 residues. V dropped 1 base and J dropped 6 bases, with 22 bases sitting between them. CDR1 and CDR2 from the germline V gene are MDHEN and SYDVKM. CDR3 protein: CASSLLITRAGPGNEQFF. CDR3 coding DNA: TGTGCCAGCAGTTTATTGATAACCAGGGCAGGGCCTGGCAATGAGCAGTTCTTC. Looking up the rest from reference TRBV28 and TRBJ2-1 gives the full variable domain: DVKVTQSSRYLVKRTGEKVFLECVQDMDHENMFWYRQDPGLGLRLIYFSYDVKMKEKGDIPEGYSVSREKKERFSLILESASTNQTSMYLCASSLLITRAGPGNEQFFGPGTRLTVL.

V gene TRBV25-1 combines with J gene TRBJ1-4, with D uncertain. Germline V CDR1 and CDR2: MGHDK, SYGVNS. The CDR3 is made up of 15 amino acids. Trimming left V 1 base short and J 6 bases short, with 12 bases between. The CDR3 here is CASSEFGIVDEKLFF. CDR3 nucleotides: TGTGCCAGCAGTGAATTCGGGATCGTCGATGAAAAACTGTTTTTT.

This chain connects TRBV28 to TRBJ2-2; possible D gene TRBD1, 6 bases. The CDR3 spans 16 residues. V lost 5 bases, J lost 3 bases, and 16 bases lay in between. CDR1 and CDR2 (germline): MDHEN, SYDVKM. CDR3 residues: CASSKLPDSYTGELFF. DNA of the CDR3: TGTGCCAGCAGTAAACTCCCGGACAGCTACACCGGGGAGCTGTTTTTT.

This clone came up many times. The chain carries TRBV7-6 and TRBJ1-3, with 7 positions matching TRBD1. Unmatched junction bases numbered 7, after V lost 5 bases and J lost 0 bases. There are 16 residues in the CDR3. Looked up from germline, CDR1 is SGHVS and CDR2 is FNYEAQ. DNA of the CDR3: TGTGCCAGCAGCACACGACGACAGGGCTCTGGAAACACCATATATTTT. It encodes CASSTRRQGSGNTIYF.